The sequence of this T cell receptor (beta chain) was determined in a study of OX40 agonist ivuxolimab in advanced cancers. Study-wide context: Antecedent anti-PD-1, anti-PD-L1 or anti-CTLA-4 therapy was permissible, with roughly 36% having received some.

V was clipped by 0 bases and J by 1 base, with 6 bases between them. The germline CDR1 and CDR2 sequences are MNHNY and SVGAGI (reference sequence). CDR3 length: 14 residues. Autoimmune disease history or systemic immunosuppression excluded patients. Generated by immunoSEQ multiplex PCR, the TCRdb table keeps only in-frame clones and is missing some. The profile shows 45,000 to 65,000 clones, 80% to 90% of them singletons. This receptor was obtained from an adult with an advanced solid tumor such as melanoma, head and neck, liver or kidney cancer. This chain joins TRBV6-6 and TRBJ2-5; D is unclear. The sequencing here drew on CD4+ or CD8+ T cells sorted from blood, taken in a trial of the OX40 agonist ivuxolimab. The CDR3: CASSYSGTQETQYF. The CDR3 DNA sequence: TGTGCCAGCAGTTACTCGGGTACCCAAGAGACCCAGTACTTC.